This TCR beta chain was profiled in a study of identical twins. Study-wide points: Instead of following the same donors, the conclusions were based on cross-sectional statistical analysis. Weaker excess twin sharing was observed in beta out-of-frame sequences.

Unique molecular identifiers were present on cDNA, and template switching added a universal primer site. In TCRdb, the 5' RACE reads were re-called with MiXCR into one record per CDR3 protein. The sample has 550,000 to 800,000 distinct CDR3 sequences; just over 7% are singletons. On this clonotype itself: Its antigen is not known.

These data were also reused for a study on yellow fever vaccine responses in identical twins.

The clonotype was recovered from a woman aged 18-29 years in good health. Sequencing was done on a sample of PBMCs.

The CDR3 sequence: CSVELAGVLTDTQYF. CDR3 coding DNA: TGCAGCGTTGAACTAGCGGGGGTCCTAACAGATACGCAGTATTTT. The V and J genes are TRBV29-1 and TRBJ2-3; TRBD2 matches 10 bases. The germline CDR1 and CDR2 sequences are SQVTM and ANQGSEA. The CDR3 is 15 residues long. V dropped 2 bases and J dropped 3; count of bases not matched to a gene: 5.